This is a list of T cell receptor beta chains from one sample in a study of prognosis after radiotherapy for stage I lung cancer. TCRdb re-analysed the multiplex PCR reads in MiXCR, keeping a single row per CDR3 protein. Here the sample spans 15,000 to 20,000 distinct CDR3 sequences, roughly 26% being singletons. Sequenced here: PBMCs, sampled before or after stereotactic body radiation therapy (not recorded which). These TCRs come from a donor over 45 with non-small cell lung cancer. CDR3s include the opening cysteine and the closing phenylalanine or tryptophan. Fields, in order: D gene, V gene, clone size, J gene, CDR3 DNA, CDR3 protein. The D gene is left open where the match is weak. Not every row has a clone size; where given, it reads once, few, many or a size class.

>-|TRBV6-4|many|TRBJ1-6
TGTGCCAGCAGTTATTTAGACGACTATAATTCACCCCTCCACTTT
CASSYLDDYNSPLHF
>-|TRBV3-1|many|TRBJ1-4
TGTGCCAGCAGCCAGTTAAATGAAAAACTGTTTTTT
CASSQLNEKLFF
>TRBD1|TRBV30|medium-sized|TRBJ1-2
TGTGCCTGGAGTCGGGACAGGGCTCAAAACTATGGCTACACCTTC
CAWSRDRAQNYGYTF
>-|TRBV6-1|many|TRBJ1-1
TGTGCCAGCAGTACCTCAGGGAGTACTGAAGCTTTCTTT
CASSTSGSTEAFF
>-|TRBV27|many|TRBJ2-7
TGTGCCAGCAGTTTATTTGGGGGCTACGAGCAGTACTTC
CASSLFGGYEQYF
>TRBD2|TRBV2|-|TRBJ2-3
TGTGCCAGCAGTGATGGTAGCGGGGATAGCACAGATACGCAGTATTTT
CASSDGSGDSTDTQYF
>TRBD2|TRBV4-1|-|TRBJ2-1
TGCGCCAGCAGCCCCGACGCAAGGACTAGCGGGAGGGTTGAGCAGTTCTTC
CASSPDARTSGRVEQFF
>TRBD1|TRBV27|many|TRBJ2-1
TGTGCCAGCAGTTTATGGGACAGAATTTGGCATGAGCAGTTCTTC
CASSLWDRIWHEQFF
>-|TRBV20-1|many|TRBJ2-5
TGCAGTGCTAACGGGGCAGGGAGTCAAGAGACCCAGTACTTC
CSANGAGSQETQYF
>-|TRBV28|-|TRBJ1-2
TGTGCCAGCAGAAACACCTTCGGCTACACCTTC
CASRNTFGYTF
>-|TRBV5-6|many|TRBJ2-5
TGTGCCAGCAGCTTAGGGGCGACCCAGCGTGACTCGGAGACCCAGTACTTC
CASSLGATQRDSETQYF
>-|TRBV19|many|TRBJ1-1
TGTGCCAGTAGTAGAAACAGGGCTGAAGCTTTCTTT
CASSRNRAEAFF
>-|TRBV30|many|TRBJ1-2
TGTGCCTGGACCCGAGGGGTAGGAACCAACTATGGCTACACCTTC
CAWTRGVGTNYGYTF
>-|TRBV4-2|many|TRBJ2-7
TGTGCCAGCAGCCAAGGGACCCGACGGAACGAGCAGTACTTC
CASSQGTRRNEQYF
>-|TRBV20-1|many|TRBJ2-1
TGCAGTGCTAGCAAATGGGATCTTGATGAGCAGTTCTTC
CSASKWDLDEQFF
>TRBD1|TRBV5-4|many|TRBJ1-6
TGTGCCAGCAGTTCACAGGGGATGAATTCACCCCTCCACTTT
CASSSQGMNSPLHF
>TRBD2|TRBV6-1|many|TRBJ2-7
TGTGCCAGCACACGGGGGGGTACCTCCTACGAGCAGTACTTC
CASTRGGTSYEQYF
>-|TRBV30|many|TRBJ1-5
TGTGCCTGGAGTGTAGGGGGGGTTGATCAGCCCCAGCATTTT
CAWSVGGVDQPQHF
>TRBD1|TRBV7-6|once|TRBJ1-5
TGTGCCAGCGGGACAGGGAATAATCGGCCCCAGCATTTT
CASGTGNNRPQHF
>-|TRBV27|many|TRBJ1-1
TGTGCCAGCAGTTTATCTCGGGGTGGGCAAACTGAAGCTTTCTTT
CASSLSRGGQTEAFF
>TRBD2|TRBV15|many|TRBJ2-3
TGTGCCACAGGTGTAGCGGGCTTGGATACGCAGTATTTT
CATGVAGLDTQYF
>TRBD1|TRBV30|many|TRBJ1-6
TGTGCCTGGGGCTTAGCAGGGGGCGCCTATAATTCACCCCTCCACTTT
CAWGLAGGAYNSPLHF
>-|TRBV19|many|TRBJ1-5
TGTGCCAGTAGTATGGCGGCCCGACAGGCTAATCAGCCCCAGCATTTT
CASSMAARQANQPQHF
>-|TRBV11-2|many|TRBJ2-5
TGTGCCAGCAGCTTAGACTGGCAAGAGACCCAGTACTTC
CASSLDWQETQYF
>-|TRBV3-1|many|TRBJ2-1
TGTGCCAGCAGCCAGACCCGGACAGTCGGTATCCCCGGCCATGAGCAGTTCTTC
CASSQTRTVGIPGHEQFF
>TRBD2|TRBV20-1|many|TRBJ2-7
TGCAGTGCTAGCCTAGCGGGCCCCTACGAGCAGTACTTC
CSASLAGPYEQYF
>TRBD1|TRBV5-1|many|TRBJ1-5
TGCGCCAGCAGCTTGGAGGGGACAGGGTCCCAGCCCCAGCATTTT
CASSLEGTGSQPQHF
>-|TRBV30|-|TRBJ1-2
TGTGCCTGGATTCCCCAGGGGAGACACTATGGCTACACCTTC
CAWIPQGRHYGYTF